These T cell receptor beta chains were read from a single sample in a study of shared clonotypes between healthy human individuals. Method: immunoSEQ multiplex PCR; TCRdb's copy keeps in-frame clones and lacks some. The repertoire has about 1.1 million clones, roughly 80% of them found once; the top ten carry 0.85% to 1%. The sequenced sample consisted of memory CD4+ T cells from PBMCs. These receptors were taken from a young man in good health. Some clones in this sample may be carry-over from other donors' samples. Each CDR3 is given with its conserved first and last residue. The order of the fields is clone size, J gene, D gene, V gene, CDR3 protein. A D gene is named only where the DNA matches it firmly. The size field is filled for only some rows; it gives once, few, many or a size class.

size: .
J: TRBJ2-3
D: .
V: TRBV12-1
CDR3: CASSLEPSEGDTQYF

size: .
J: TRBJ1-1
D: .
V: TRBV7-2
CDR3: CASSLGQVNTEAFF

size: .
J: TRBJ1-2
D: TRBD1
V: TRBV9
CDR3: CASSGGTGSYGYTF

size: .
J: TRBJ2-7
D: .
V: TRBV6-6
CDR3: CASRETVKGDEQYF

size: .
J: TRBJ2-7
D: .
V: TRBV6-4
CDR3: CASSNHRDCSYEQYF

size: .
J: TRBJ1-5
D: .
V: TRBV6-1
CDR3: CASSEYVGQPQHF

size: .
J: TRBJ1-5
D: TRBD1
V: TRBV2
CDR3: CASSPGQGYTPQHF

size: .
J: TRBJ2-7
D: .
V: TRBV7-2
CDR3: CASSLSVSAGFSYEQYF

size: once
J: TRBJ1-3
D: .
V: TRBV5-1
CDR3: CASSLAGQGTNTIYF

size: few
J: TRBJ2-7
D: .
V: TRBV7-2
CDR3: CASSKSGSSSYEQYF

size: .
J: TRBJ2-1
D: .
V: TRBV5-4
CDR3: CASSLARATYNEQFF

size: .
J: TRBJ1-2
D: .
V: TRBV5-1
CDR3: CASSLDGEFYGYTF

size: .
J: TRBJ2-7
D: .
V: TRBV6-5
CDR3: CASSYKRVNYEQYF

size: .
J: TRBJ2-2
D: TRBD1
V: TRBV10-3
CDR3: CAITGTGANTGELFF

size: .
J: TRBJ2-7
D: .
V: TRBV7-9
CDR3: CASSSAGAETEQYF